Below are 32 T cell receptor beta chains sequenced from a single sample in a study of blood T cell repertoires in COVID-19. TCRdb's table, derived via immunoSEQ multiplex PCR, lists solely in-frame clones and lacks some. The sample consists of around 280,000 clones, around nine tenths of them appearing once. Sequences were obtained from peripheral blood. These receptors all stem from a woman between 25 and 40 years old with COVID-19, enrolled during active disease.

The V and J genes are TRBV28 and TRBJ2-5; D unclear. CDR3 length: 13 residues. Per germline, CDR1 MDHEN and CDR2 SYDVKM. The V gene lost 3 bases and the J gene lost 5 bases, with 10 bases spanning the gap. The CDR3 nucleotides are TGTGCCAGCAGTTTTTCCGGAGAGGAGACCCAGTACTTC. The encoded protein is CASSFSGEETQYF.

This clone appeared once. V usage is TRBV20-1 and J usage is TRBJ2-3; D is unclear. CDR3 length: 11 residues. Deletions cut 7 bases from V and 2 bases from J, with 7 bases between. CDR1 and CDR2 from the germline V gene are DFQATT and SNEGSKA (reference sequence). The CDR3 protein is CSGTNTDTQYF. The CDR3 coding sequence is TGCAGTGGAACTAACACAGATACGCAGTATTTT.

The chain recombines TRBV9 with TRBJ1-2, with D unclear. Germline V lookup: CDR1 SGDLS, CDR2 YYNGEE. V was cut by 4 bases and J by 4 bases, with 20 bases left in between. The CDR3 sequence is 16 residues long. CDR3 sequence reads: CASSPLDLGIGYGYTF. The CDR3 DNA follows: TGTGCCAGCAGCCCTCTGGACCTCGGGATAGGCTATGGCTACACCTTC. The whole variable domain, remainder taken from reference TRBV9 and TRBJ1-2, is DSGVTQTPKHLITATGQRVTLRCSPRSGDLSVYWYQQSLDQGLQFLIQYYNGEERAKGNILERFSAQQFPDLHSELNLSSLELGDSALYFCASSPLDLGIGYGYTFGSGTRLTVV.

This clone has just a few counts. In the same sample, other DNA sequences code for this CDR3. The chain uses TRBV4-1 and TRBJ1-5; 8 bases map to TRBD1. The CDR3 is 16 residues long. Per the germline V gene, CDR1 is MGHRA and CDR2 is YSYEKL. V shed 3 bases and J 0 bases; nucleotides not matched to a gene: 4. CDR3 sequence (DNA): TGCGCCAGCAGCCAGCGGACAGGGAGTAGCAATCAGCCCCAGCATTTT. Protein product: CASSQRTGSSNQPQHF.

This clone was recorded once. V is TRBV13 and J is TRBJ2-3; 7 bases are shared with TRBD2. Germline CDR1 is PRHDT and CDR2 is FYEKMQ (reference sequence). The V and J ends lost 5 bases and 0 bases, in that order; junction bases with no gene match: 8. The CDR3 is made up of 16 amino acids. The CDR3 DNA follows: TGTGCCAGCAGCACCACCCGGGACTATAGCACAGATACGCAGTATTTT. Its protein product is CASSTTRDYSTDTQYF.

This sequence joins TRBV11-2 and TRBJ2-7, with 11 bases fitting TRBD1. In germline, CDR1 is SGHAT, CDR2 FQNNGV. This CDR3 spans 14 amino acids. V shed 5 bases, J shed 3 bases, and the junction held 3 bases outside the gene matches. The CDR3 loop reads CASSPGTGGYEQYF. The DNA for the CDR3 is TGTGCCAGCAGCCCCGGGACAGGGGGCTACGAGCAGTACTTC. Supplemented by reference TRBV11-2 and TRBJ2-7, the full variable domain reads EAGVAQSPRYKIIEKRQSVAFWCNPISGHATLYWYQQILGQGPKLLIQFQNNGVVDDSQLPKDRFSAERLKGVDSTLKIQPAKLEDSAVYLCASSPGTGGYEQYFGPGTRLTVT.

The chain joins TRBV27 to TRBJ2-7; 7 bases align to TRBD2. From germline, CDR1 is MNHEY and CDR2 SMNVEV (reference sequence). This CDR3 has 15 residues. With V trimmed by 2 bases and J by 0 bases, 4 bases remained unmatched. Here the CDR3 DNA reads TGTGCCAGCAGTTTAAGCGGGACTGACTCCTACGAGCAGTACTTC. This sequence encodes CASSLSGTDSYEQYF.

This clone has just a few counts. The CDR3, as DNA: TGCGCCAGCAGTGAGGCCGGGATGGGCAATCAGCCCCAGCATTTT. This sequence encodes CASSEAGMGNQPQHF. This chain uses TRBV10-1 with TRBJ1-5; D remains ambiguous. There are 15 residues in the CDR3. Germline values: CDR1 WNHNN, CDR2 SYGVQD (reference sequence). V was clipped by 2 bases and J by 2 bases, with 10 bases between them.

The chain employs TRBV27 and TRBJ1-2; D is perhaps TRBD1 (6 bases). The V end was cut by 6 bases, the J end by 3 bases, with 14 bases between. This CDR3 is 14 amino acids long. CDR1 and CDR2 (germline): MNHEY, SMNVEV (reference sequence). This CDR3 reads CASRDSLTYYGYTF. The CDR3 DNA reads TGTGCCAGCAGGGACAGTTTGACTTACTATGGCTACACCTTC.

The chain joins TRBV2 to TRBJ1-3, with D possibly being TRBD1 (6 bases). In germline, CDR1 is SNHLY, CDR2 FYNNEI. Between the trimmed V and J ends, which lost 0 bases and 7 bases, there was a span of 10 bases. CDR3 length: 14 amino acids. CDR3 region: CASSEAWGLNTIYF. CDR3 coding DNA: TGTGCCAGCAGTGAAGCCTGGGGGCTTAACACCATATATTTT.

The genes are TRBV3-1 (or the pseudogene TRBV3-2) and TRBJ1-2, with 9 bases fitting TRBD1. The germline gives CDR1 LGHDT, CDR2 YNNKEL (reference sequence). CDR3 size: 16 residues. V lost 0 bases and J lost 3; bases outside the gene matches: 5. CDR3 sequence: CASSQETGQGHYGYTF. CDR3 bases: TGTGCCAGCAGCCAAGAAACGGGACAGGGCCACTATGGCTACACCTTC.

This sequence joins TRBV11-2 and TRBJ2-5, with a tentative D call TRBD2 (6 bases). The V gene's germline CDR1 is SGHAT and CDR2 FQNNGV. V lost 5 bases and J lost 0, with 10 bases in between. The CDR3 covers 14 residues. This CDR3 is CASSGPSDQETQYF. CDR3 DNA sequence: TGTGCCAGCAGCGGCCCTAGCGACCAAGAGACCCAGTACTTC. Full variable domain (remainder filled in from reference TRBV11-2 and TRBJ2-5): EAGVAQSPRYKIIEKRQSVAFWCNPISGHATLYWYQQILGQGPKLLIQFQNNGVVDDSQLPKDRFSAERLKGVDSTLKIQPAKLEDSAVYLCASSGPSDQETQYFGPGTRLLVL.

This rearrangement joins TRBV7-9 to TRBJ1-1; 7 nucleotides match TRBD1. There are 14 residues in the CDR3. V dropped 5 bases and J dropped 3; count of bases not matched to a gene: 6. Germline CDR1 SEHNR, CDR2 FQNEAQ (reference sequence). DNA for the CDR3: TGTGCCAGCAGCGAAAGACAGGGTGACACTGAAGCTTTCTTT. Protein sequence: CASSERQGDTEAFF.

The chain employs TRBV6-2 or TRBV6-3 and TRBJ2-2; no definite D call. CDR1 MNHEY and CDR2 SVGEGT come from the germline V gene. The CDR3 covers 15 residues. Between the trimmed V and J ends, which lost 3 bases and 1 base, there was a span of 9 bases. The CDR3 DNA sequence: TGTGCCAGCAGTTATTGGGCAGGGAACACCGGGGAGCTGTTTTTT. Amino acid sequence: CASSYWAGNTGELFF.

The chain employs TRBV4-1 and TRBJ1-2, with D unresolved. With 1 base removed from V and 1 base from J, the gap between germline ends came to 4 bases. Germline V gives CDR1 MGHRA, CDR2 YSYEKL. The CDR3 is 13 amino acids. In DNA, the CDR3 is TGCGCCAGCAGCCAAGGAGTTAACTATGGCTACACCTTC. As protein: CASSQGVNYGYTF.

The chain carries TRBV5-1 and TRBJ1-2; 9 positions agree with TRBD1. V shed 4 bases, J shed 5 bases, and the junction held 3 bases outside the gene matches. The CDR3 covers 13 residues. In germline, CDR1 is SGHRS, CDR2 YFSETQ. The CDR3 region is CASSPGTGYGYTF. The CDR3 DNA reads TGCGCCAGCAGCCCCGGGACAGGGTATGGCTACACCTTC.

This clone was recorded a few times. This sequence joins TRBV7-6 and TRBJ1-1; D is unclear. CDR1 SGHVS and CDR2 FNYEAQ come from the germline V gene. V lost 5 bases and J lost 0, with 13 bases in between. This CDR3 is built from 15 residues. CDR3 amino acids: CASSPGSPLNTEAFF. CDR3 in DNA: TGTGCCAGCAGCCCGGGGTCTCCACTGAACACTGAAGCTTTCTTT.

This clone was recorded once. V usage is TRBV18 and J usage is TRBJ1-2; no clear D gene. Germline assignment: CDR1 KGHSH and CDR2 LQKENI. With 3 bases removed from V and 0 bases from J, the gap between germline ends came to 14 bases. The CDR3 covers 16 residues. CDR3 sequence reads: CASSPQAKITNYGYTF. In DNA, the CDR3 is TGTGCCAGCTCACCCCAGGCTAAGATAACTAACTATGGCTACACCTTC.

In its sample, this clone was seen once. This chain joins TRBV4-2 and TRBJ1-2, with D perhaps TRBD1 (5 bases). CDR3 size: 18 residues. CDR1 LGHNA and CDR2 YNFKEQ come from the germline V gene. Trimming stripped 1 base from V and 4 bases from J, with 22 bases between. Written as DNA, the CDR3 is TGTGCCAGCAGCCAAGGACCGCCCGCGGAGGGGCTAGGCTATGGCTACACCTTC. Encoded protein: CASSQGPPAEGLGYGYTF.

This clone came up once. The CDR3: CASSLTGNLETQYF. For the CDR3, the DNA is TGTGCCAGCAGCTTAACAGGGAATTTAGAGACCCAGTACTTC. The J gene is TRBJ2-5, the V gene TRBV5-4; D possibly corresponds to TRBD1 (6 bases). The CDR3 totals 14 residues. Deletions cut 2 bases from V and 4 bases from J, with 12 bases between. Germline values: CDR1 SGHNT, CDR2 YYREEE (reference sequence).

This chain uses TRBV7-9 with TRBJ2-2; a weak D match, TRBD2 (6 bases). This CDR3 is built from 15 residues. V gave up 8 bases and J gave up 3 bases, with 16 bases separating them. The germline V gene encodes CDR1 SEHNR and CDR2 FQNEAQ (reference sequence). This CDR3 is CASGLRGGDTGELFF. In DNA, the CDR3 is TGTGCCAGCGGTTTGCGGGGCGGGGACACCGGGGAGCTGTTTTTT.

The chain uses TRBV7-9 and TRBJ2-3; possibly TRBD2 for D (5 bases). The V gene's germline CDR1 is SEHNR and CDR2 FQNEAQ (reference sequence). The V gene lost 6 bases and the J gene lost 2 bases, with 9 bases spanning the gap. This CDR3 spans 13 amino acids. CDR3 in amino acids: CASSSRDTDTQYF. Here the CDR3 DNA reads TGTGCCAGCAGTTCCCGGGACACAGATACGCAGTATTTT. Combining the CDR3 with reference TRBV7-9 and TRBJ2-3 gives the whole variable domain DTGVSQNPRHKITKRGQNVTFRCDPISEHNRLYWYRQTLGQGPEFLTYFQNEAQLEKSRLLSDRFSAERPKGSFSTLEIQRTEQGDSAMYLCASSSRDTDTQYFGPGTRLTVL.

The chain recombines TRBV18 with TRBJ2-3; D gene uncertain. Trimming took 1 base from V and 2 from J, leaving 7 bases between them. The CDR3 loop spans 14 amino acids. The germline gives CDR1 KGHSH, CDR2 LQKENI. CDR3 sequence: CASSPLPSTDTQYF. The CDR3 bases are TGTGCCAGCTCACCACTTCCATCCACAGATACGCAGTATTTT.

In regard to this clone: Additional DNA sequences in this sample encode the identical CDR3. This chain joins TRBV15 and TRBJ1-2, with TRBD1 matching 9 bases. Looked up from germline, CDR1 is LNHNV and CDR2 is YYDKDF (reference sequence). The V segment lost 2 bases and the J segment 4 bases; nucleotides outside the gene matches: 8. The CDR3 sequence is 16 residues long. The CDR3 sequence is CATSRNRDRESYGYTF. The CDR3 nucleotides read TGTGCCACCAGCAGAAACCGGGACAGGGAGTCCTATGGCTACACCTTC.

The chain joins TRBV4-2 to TRBJ1-2; D gene uncertain. V lost 1 base and J lost 4, with 16 bases in between. Germline CDR1 reads LGHNA; CDR2 reads YNFKEQ. This CDR3 comprises 16 residues. The CDR3 bases are TGTGCCAGCAGCCAAGCCGTGGTGAGTGAGGGCTATGGCTACACCTTC. Translating gives CASSQAVVSEGYGYTF.

The J gene is TRBJ1-1, the V gene TRBV24-1, with a weak D call TRBD1 (5 bases). Germline loops: CDR1 KGHDR, CDR2 SFDVKD. Trimming pared 6 bases from V and 6 bases from J, leaving 16 bases between. This CDR3 spans 14 amino acids. The CDR3 loop is CATSQRGLTAEAFF. The DNA of the CDR3 is TGTGCCACCAGTCAAAGGGGTCTTACCGCTGAAGCTTTCTTT.

The chain has TRBV7-9 and TRBJ1-2, with D uncertain. This CDR3 is built from 13 residues. Trimming removed 1 base from V and 8 bases from J, with 11 bases in between. Per the germline V gene, CDR1 is SEHNR and CDR2 is FQNEAQ (reference sequence). The CDR3: CASSLGTRRGYTF. The CDR3 nucleotides are TGTGCCAGCAGCTTAGGAACGAGGAGAGGCTACACCTTC.

This rearrangement joins TRBV7-9 to TRBJ1-1; D is uncertain. V lost 5 bases and J 1 base, leaving 11 bases between the germline ends. CDR3 length: 14 residues. Germline CDR1 SEHNR, CDR2 FQNEAQ (reference sequence). The CDR3 DNA sequence: TGTGCCAGCAGCCGCGTTCGGTCGAACACTGAAGCTTTCTTT. It specifies CASSRVRSNTEAFF.

The J gene is TRBJ1-1, the V gene TRBV3-1 (or the pseudogene TRBV3-2); the D gene is possibly TRBD1 (5 bases). With 2 bases removed from V and 5 bases from J, the gap between germline ends came to 12 bases. The germline V gene has CDR1 LGHDT and CDR2 YNNKEL (reference sequence). The CDR3 has 14 amino acids. The CDR3 DNA reads as TGTGCCAGCAGCCAACCGGGCCAGGGTACTGAAGCTTTCTTT. It codes for CASSQPGQGTEAFF.

A remark on this clone: Other DNA sequences of this sample code for an identical CDR3. This sequence joins TRBV4-1 and TRBJ2-7; weak D call: TRBD2 (6 bases). Trimming stripped 1 base from V and 0 bases from J, with 7 bases between. The CDR3 is 14 amino acids. CDR1 and CDR2 from the germline V gene are MGHRA and YSYEKL. CDR3 protein: CASSQVGGSYEQYF. The DNA for the CDR3 is TGCGCCAGCAGCCAAGTGGGGGGCTCCTACGAGCAGTACTTC.

This sequence joins TRBV6-5 and TRBJ1-3; D is unresolved. From germline, CDR1 is MNHEY and CDR2 SVGAGI. The V and J ends lost 10 bases and 0 bases respectively, with 16 bases between them. The CDR3 runs 15 residues. Here the CDR3 DNA reads TGTGCCACCCATCTGAGTCCCTACTCTGGAAACACCATATATTTT. Translated, it gives CATHLSPYSGNTIYF.

The genes are TRBV11-2 and TRBJ1-4; D unresolved. Germline CDR1 and CDR2: SGHAT and FQNNGV. V lost 4 bases to trimming and J lost 6 bases, with 18 bases between them. The CDR3 length is 16 residues. CDR3 sequence reads: CASSSVVPKRDEKLFF. For the CDR3, the DNA is TGTGCCAGCAGCTCCGTTGTCCCGAAGAGGGATGAAAAACTGTTTTTT.